A selection of T cell receptor beta chains follows, all from one sample in a study of identical twins. A single record per CDR3 protein comes from TCRdb applying MiXCR to the 5' RACE reads. The sample lists 500,000 to 600,000 distinct CDR3 sequences; 20% to 25% were seen once. These data are also associated with another study on T cells expressing NK-cell markers.

Input material: CD4+ T cells sorted from blood. Receptors originate from a woman under 30 in good health. Both conserved end residues are part of each CDR3. Fields, in order: CDR3 protein, CDR3 DNA, clone size, J gene, D gene, V gene. D genes are given only for firm matches. The size of a clone is reported for some rows only, either as once, few or many, or as a class for expanded clones.

cdr3_aa: CASSQERGGARGEQYF
cdr3_nt: TGTGCCAGCAGCCAAGAAAGAGGGGGCGCTAGGGGCGAGCAGTACTTC
clone_size: .
j_call: TRBJ2-7
d_call: TRBD1
v_call: TRBV4-2

cdr3_aa: CAWRKVAENEQFF
cdr3_nt: TGTGCCTGGAGGAAAGTAGCGGAGAATGAGCAGTTCTTC
clone_size: .
j_call: TRBJ2-1
d_call: .
v_call: TRBV30

cdr3_aa: CASSLGTSSSEQYF
cdr3_nt: TGTGCCAGCAGTTTAGGGACTAGCTCTTCCGAGCAGTACTTC
clone_size: many
j_call: TRBJ2-7
d_call: TRBD2
v_call: TRBV12-3/TRBV12-4

cdr3_aa: CSARDLLVTSTDTQYF
cdr3_nt: TGCAGTGCTAGAGATCTCCTAGTCACTAGCACAGATACGCAGTATTTT
clone_size: few
j_call: TRBJ2-3
d_call: .
v_call: TRBV20-1

cdr3_aa: CATSSGGGTDTQYF
cdr3_nt: TGTGCCACCAGCTCGGGCGGGGGCACAGATACGCAGTATTTT
clone_size: .
j_call: TRBJ2-3
d_call: .
v_call: TRBV15

cdr3_aa: CSAAWGRDYNEQFF
cdr3_nt: TGCAGTGCAGCCTGGGGGAGGGATTACAATGAGCAGTTCTTC
clone_size: .
j_call: TRBJ2-1
d_call: TRBD2
v_call: TRBV20-1

cdr3_aa: CATSRTGVVEKLFF
cdr3_nt: TGTGCCACCAGCAGGACAGGGGTGGTTGAAAAACTGTTTTTT
clone_size: .
j_call: TRBJ1-4
d_call: TRBD1
v_call: TRBV15

cdr3_aa: CASRPQRALDTGELFF
cdr3_nt: TGCGCCAGCAGGCCCCAGCGGGCTCTCGACACCGGGGAGCTGTTTTTT
clone_size: .
j_call: TRBJ2-2
d_call: .
v_call: TRBV5-1

cdr3_aa: CASSQDWGRNYGYTF
cdr3_nt: TGTGCCAGCAGCCAAGACTGGGGGCGGAACTATGGCTACACCTTC
clone_size: .
j_call: TRBJ1-2
d_call: .
v_call: TRBV3-1

cdr3_aa: CASAVRTGELFF
cdr3_nt: TGTGCCAGCGCAGTTCGAACCGGGGAGCTGTTTTTT
clone_size: .
j_call: TRBJ2-2
d_call: .
v_call: TRBV6-2/TRBV6-3

cdr3_aa: CASSPGTSNEQFF
cdr3_nt: TGTGCCAGCTCGCCCGGGACTTCCAATGAGCAGTTCTTC
clone_size: many
j_call: TRBJ2-1
d_call: .
v_call: TRBV18

cdr3_aa: CATSDRRGDTQYF
cdr3_nt: TGTGCCACCAGTGACCGCCGGGGAGATACGCAGTATTTT
clone_size: few
j_call: TRBJ2-3
d_call: .
v_call: TRBV24-1

cdr3_aa: CASSSFFLEQFF
cdr3_nt: TGTGCCAGCAGTTCCTTCTTTCTAGAGCAGTTCTTC
clone_size: few
j_call: TRBJ2-1
d_call: .
v_call: TRBV6-5

cdr3_aa: CASSIAGTPAHGFF
cdr3_nt: TGTGCCAGCAGCATCGCCGGGACCCCAGCCCACGGGTTCTTC
clone_size: .
j_call: TRBJ2-1
d_call: .
v_call: TRBV6-2/TRBV6-3

cdr3_aa: CSSSGRVYNEQFF
cdr3_nt: TGCAGTAGTAGCGGGAGGGTCTACAATGAGCAGTTCTTC
clone_size: few
j_call: TRBJ2-1
d_call: TRBD2
v_call: TRBV29-1

cdr3_aa: CSARNTFSGSTDTQYF
cdr3_nt: TGCAGTGCTAGAAATACCTTTAGCGGGAGCACAGATACGCAGTATTTT
clone_size: .
j_call: TRBJ2-3
d_call: TRBD2
v_call: TRBV20-1

cdr3_aa: CASRPRDFQETQYF
cdr3_nt: TGTGCCAGCAGACCCCGGGACTTCCAAGAGACCCAGTACTTC
clone_size: few
j_call: TRBJ2-5
d_call: .
v_call: TRBV6-1

cdr3_aa: CASTLAGGRGEQYF
cdr3_nt: TGCGCCAGCACCCTAGCGGGGGGGCGAGGCGAGCAGTACTTC
clone_size: .
j_call: TRBJ2-7
d_call: TRBD2
v_call: TRBV10-2

cdr3_aa: CSAGITLVEQYF
cdr3_nt: TGCAGCGCCGGGATTACTCTCGTCGAGCAGTACTTC
clone_size: few
j_call: TRBJ2-7
d_call: .
v_call: TRBV29-1

cdr3_aa: CSATQPGPDTQYF
cdr3_nt: TGCAGTGCTACACAACCAGGGCCAGATACGCAGTATTTT
clone_size: few
j_call: TRBJ2-3
d_call: .
v_call: TRBV20-1

cdr3_aa: CASSLRSGYHYEQYF
cdr3_nt: TGTGCCAGCAGCTTGCGGAGCGGATACCACTACGAGCAGTACTTC
clone_size: .
j_call: TRBJ2-7
d_call: .
v_call: TRBV5-6

cdr3_aa: CASSKTNTGELFF
cdr3_nt: TGTGCCAGCAGTAAAACGAACACCGGGGAGCTGTTTTTT
clone_size: few
j_call: TRBJ2-2
d_call: .
v_call: TRBV25-1

cdr3_aa: CASSSPGTGKGYTF
cdr3_nt: TGTGCCAGCAGTAGCCCCGGGACAGGGAAAGGCTACACCTTC
clone_size: .
j_call: TRBJ1-2
d_call: TRBD1
v_call: TRBV6-1

cdr3_aa: CSAKAGGPFLYF
cdr3_nt: TGCAGTGCAAAAGCGGGGGGGCCTTTCCTGTACTTC
clone_size: few
j_call: TRBJ2-7
d_call: TRBD2
v_call: TRBV20-1

cdr3_aa: CASSDSTPQETQYF
cdr3_nt: TGTGCCAGCAGTGACTCCACACCACAAGAGACCCAGTACTTC
clone_size: .
j_call: TRBJ2-5
d_call: .
v_call: TRBV2

cdr3_aa: CSARELAGVTSTDTQYF
cdr3_nt: TGCAGTGCTAGAGAACTAGCGGGGGTAACTAGCACAGATACGCAGTATTTT
clone_size: few
j_call: TRBJ2-3
d_call: TRBD2
v_call: TRBV20-1

cdr3_aa: CSAPQTSGRGFGTQYF
cdr3_nt: TGCAGTGCCCCCCAGACTAGCGGGAGGGGATTTGGGACCCAGTACTTC
clone_size: .
j_call: TRBJ2-5
d_call: TRBD2
v_call: TRBV20-1

cdr3_aa: CASSFSSRTDTQYF
cdr3_nt: TGTGCCAGCAGCTTCTCGAGTCGGACAGATACGCAGTATTTT
clone_size: .
j_call: TRBJ2-3
d_call: .
v_call: TRBV5-6

cdr3_aa: CSVGGSGTDTQYF
cdr3_nt: TGCAGTGTAGGGGGTAGCGGTACAGATACGCAGTATTTT
clone_size: .
j_call: TRBJ2-3
d_call: .
v_call: TRBV20-1

cdr3_aa: CASSVQLAGDLYEQYF
cdr3_nt: TGTGCCAGCAGCGTTCAGCTAGCGGGAGATCTCTACGAGCAGTACTTC
clone_size: few
j_call: TRBJ2-7
d_call: TRBD2
v_call: TRBV9

cdr3_aa: CASSDVVGTETQYF
cdr3_nt: TGTGCCAGCAGTGACGTAGTGGGAACGGAGACCCAGTACTTC
clone_size: .
j_call: TRBJ2-5
d_call: .
v_call: TRBV2

cdr3_aa: CATQGFIDQPQHF
cdr3_nt: TGTGCCACACAGGGATTTATTGATCAGCCCCAGCATTTT
clone_size: .
j_call: TRBJ1-5
d_call: .
v_call: TRBV6-2/TRBV6-3

cdr3_aa: CAWRALRGLYTGELFF
cdr3_nt: TGTGCCTGGAGGGCCCTGAGGGGGCTGTATACCGGGGAGCTGTTTTTT
clone_size: .
j_call: TRBJ2-2
d_call: TRBD1
v_call: TRBV30

cdr3_aa: CASRIAGTGFSGANVLTF
cdr3_nt: TGTGCCAGCAGAATAGCCGGGACAGGTTTCTCTGGGGCCAACGTCCTGACTTTC
clone_size: few
j_call: TRBJ2-6
d_call: TRBD1
v_call: TRBV6-1

cdr3_aa: CASSSIVEQYF
cdr3_nt: TGTGCCAGCAGTTCCATAGTCGAGCAGTACTTC
clone_size: .
j_call: TRBJ2-7
d_call: .
v_call: TRBV12-3/TRBV12-4

cdr3_aa: CASSLDSGTEAFF
cdr3_nt: TGTGCCAGCAGCTTAGATTCAGGCACTGAAGCTTTCTTT
clone_size: .
j_call: TRBJ1-1
d_call: .
v_call: TRBV7-2

cdr3_aa: CASTKRTSSGELFF
cdr3_nt: TGTGCCAGCACCAAGCGGACATCCAGCGGGGAGCTGTTTTTT
clone_size: .
j_call: TRBJ2-2
d_call: .
v_call: TRBV12-3/TRBV12-4

cdr3_aa: CASSPGSLLGEQYF
cdr3_nt: TGTGCCAGCTCACCGGGCTCCCTACTAGGTGAGCAGTACTTC
clone_size: many
j_call: TRBJ2-7
d_call: .
v_call: TRBV18

cdr3_aa: CAISGNTEAFF
cdr3_nt: TGTGCCATCAGTGGGAACACTGAAGCTTTCTTT
clone_size: .
j_call: TRBJ1-1
d_call: .
v_call: TRBV10-3

cdr3_aa: CASRRPGLAAYEQYF
cdr3_nt: TGTGCCAGCAGACGACCGGGACTAGCTGCCTACGAGCAGTACTTC
clone_size: .
j_call: TRBJ2-7
d_call: TRBD2
v_call: TRBV12-3/TRBV12-4

cdr3_aa: CASSRGVLGEKLFF
cdr3_nt: TGTGCCAGCAGCCGAGGGGTACTCGGAGAAAAACTGTTTTTT
clone_size: few
j_call: TRBJ1-4
d_call: .
v_call: TRBV7-2

cdr3_aa: CASRPRNTQYF
cdr3_nt: TGTGCCAGCAGGCCAAGAAATACGCAGTATTTT
clone_size: .
j_call: TRBJ2-3
d_call: .
v_call: TRBV11-2

cdr3_aa: CSARPPLRGSTDTQYF
cdr3_nt: TGCAGTGCTAGGCCCCCCTTGAGGGGTAGCACAGATACGCAGTATTTT
clone_size: .
j_call: TRBJ2-3
d_call: .
v_call: TRBV20-1

cdr3_aa: CSAAGTSLNEQFF
cdr3_nt: TGCAGTGCTGCCGGGACTAGCCTCAATGAGCAGTTCTTC
clone_size: .
j_call: TRBJ2-1
d_call: TRBD2
v_call: TRBV29-1

cdr3_aa: CASSPGRDRASPLHF
cdr3_nt: TGCGCCAGCAGCCCTGGCCGGGACAGGGCATCACCCCTCCACTTT
clone_size: few
j_call: TRBJ1-6
d_call: TRBD1
v_call: TRBV5-1

cdr3_aa: CSVDSTGFGSEAFF
cdr3_nt: TGCAGCGTCGATTCGACAGGGTTTGGGTCTGAAGCTTTCTTT
clone_size: few
j_call: TRBJ1-1
d_call: TRBD1
v_call: TRBV29-1

cdr3_aa: CASSLGRESIQYF
cdr3_nt: TGTGCCAGCAGCTTGGGGCGGGAGAGCATTCAGTACTTC
clone_size: few
j_call: TRBJ2-4
d_call: TRBD2
v_call: TRBV5-5

cdr3_aa: CAIRDAGGREQFF
cdr3_nt: TGTGCCATCAGGGATGCGGGGGGGCGTGAGCAGTTCTTC
clone_size: .
j_call: TRBJ2-1
d_call: TRBD2
v_call: TRBV10-3

cdr3_aa: CASSPLGLAGSEGELFF
cdr3_nt: TGTGCCAGCAGCCCGCTGGGACTAGCGGGTTCCGAGGGGGAGCTGTTTTTT
clone_size: .
j_call: TRBJ2-2
d_call: TRBD2
v_call: TRBV5-4

cdr3_aa: CASRAGLAGYNEQFF
cdr3_nt: TGTGCCAGCAGGGCGGGACTAGCTGGCTACAATGAGCAGTTCTTC
clone_size: few
j_call: TRBJ2-1
d_call: TRBD2
v_call: TRBV7-8

cdr3_aa: CASSESAEAFF
cdr3_nt: TGTGCCAGCAGTGAATCGGCGGAAGCTTTCTTT
clone_size: .
j_call: TRBJ1-1
d_call: .
v_call: TRBV25-1